This T cell receptor (beta chain) was captured by sequencing in a study of T cell repertoires in cytomegalovirus infection. TCRdb re-called the reads with MiXCR, one entry per CDR3 protein. Here the sample spans about 490,000 distinct CDR3 sequences, 16% being singletons. V gave up 5 bases and J gave up 2 bases; unmatched junction bases: 7. The CDR3 extends over 16 amino acids. The TCR originated in a human donor in good health (CMV status not recorded). Some clones in this sample may be carry-over from other donors' samples. V usage is TRBV12-3 or TRBV12-4 and J usage is TRBJ2-5; 11 nucleotides line up with TRBD2. The sample taken for sequencing was CD8+ T cells from PBMCs. The CDR3 sequence: CASSPIAGGGQETQYF. As DNA, the CDR3 is TGTGCCAGCAGTCCCATAGCGGGAGGGGGGCAAGAGACCCAGTACTTC.